What follows are 19 T cell receptor beta chains derived from one specimen sequenced in a study of Ad26.COV2.S vaccination and SARS-CoV-2 variants. Sequencing was performed with immunoSEQ multiplex PCR; in TCRdb, only in-frame clones are kept and a portion is missing. The sample lists hundreds of thousands of clones, more than 80% occurring once. Regarding treatment: about 20 received Ad26.COV2.S at low or high dose, single or two shots; several received placebo; per-sample allocation not given. The study sampled participants on day 63 after the first vaccine or placebo injection. Specimen: peripheral blood, collected in a trial of Ad26.COV2.S vaccine versus placebo. These receptors all stem from a person between 18 and 60 years old who received the Ad26.COV2.S COVID-19 vaccine or a placebo.

This chain uses TRBV11-2 with TRBJ2-1; D unresolved. From germline, CDR1 is SGHAT and CDR2 FQNNGV. Trimming left V 6 bases short and J 6 bases short, with 18 bases between. The CDR3 extends over 15 amino acids. The CDR3 coding sequence is TGTGCCAGCAGTAATACGCAGTCGCAGATCAATGAGCAGTTCTTC. It encodes CASSNTQSQINEQFF.

This chain connects TRBV1 to TRBJ2-3; the table's D call of TRBD2 was not tested on the DNA. TRBV1 is listed as a pseudogene. The length of the CDR3 is 14 residues. The CDR3 loop reads CTSRLQRGTDTQYF. The CDR3 DNA follows: TGCACCAGCAGACTCCAGCGTGGCACAGATACGCAGTATTTT.

The rearrangement joins TRBV30 to TRBJ1-5; D unclear. CDR3 size: 14 residues. Trimming cost V 1 base and J 5 bases, with 12 bases left between them. Germline CDR1 is GTSNPN and CDR2 is SVGIG (reference sequence). The CDR3 nucleotides are TGTGCCTGGAGTGACCTATCCCGGGATCAGCCCCAGCATTTT. Protein sequence: CAWSDLSRDQPQHF.

The chain employs TRBV30 and TRBJ2-5; D gene unclear. The CDR3 is made up of 13 amino acids. The V gene's germline CDR1 is GTSNPN and CDR2 SVGIG (reference sequence). Trimming cost V 0 bases and J 10 bases, with 15 bases left between them. The CDR3 protein is CAWSVGLRSYQYF. CDR3 DNA: TGTGCCTGGAGTGTAGGGCTGCGATCATACCAGTACTTC. The full variable domain, in which reference TRBV30 and TRBJ2-5 provide the parts outside the CDR3, is SQTIHQWPATLVQPVGSPLSLECTVEGTSNPNLYWYRQAAGRGLQLLFYSVGIGQISSEVPQNLSASRPQDRQFILSSKKLLLSDSGFYLCAWSVGLRSYQYFGPGTRLLVL.

The chain is built from TRBV6-5 and TRBJ1-1; D not resolved. The length of the CDR3 is 13 residues. Germline V gene data show CDR1 as MNHEY and CDR2 as SVGAGI. V shed 4 bases and J shed 1 base, with 7 bases lying between them. The CDR3 region has the DNA TGTGCCAGCAGTTTAGAAGGGAACACTGAAGCTTTCTTT. It encodes CASSLEGNTEAFF.

Comments on this clone: Other nucleotide sequences in the sample specify the same CDR3. The chain joins TRBV21-1 to TRBJ2-5; the table's D call of TRBD2 was not tested on the DNA. TRBV21-1 is shown as a pseudogene. The CDR3 runs 14 residues. The DNA for the CDR3 is TGTGCCAGCAGCAAGGGGGGGGTCGGGGAGACCCAGTACTTC. Its translation: CASSKGGVGETQYF.

The CDR3 region has the DNA TGTGCCAGCGGGGACAGGGGGAACACTGAAGCTTTCTTT. Protein: CASGDRGNTEAFF. The chain is built from TRBV9 and TRBJ1-1, with 10 bases aligning to TRBD1. The CDR3 spans 13 residues. The junction had 1 base not matched to a gene; V was cut back by 7 bases and J by 1 base. Germline V lookup: CDR1 SGDLS, CDR2 YYNGEE.

Concerning this clone itself: Additional DNA sequences in this sample encode the identical CDR3. J is TRBJ2-3 and V is TRBV5-1; a weak D match, TRBD1 (5 bases). Between the trimmed V and J ends, which lost 0 bases and 0 bases, there was a span of 8 bases. The CDR3 is 15 residues long. Germline V lookup: CDR1 SGHRS, CDR2 YFSETQ. The CDR3 loop is CASSLADRSTDTQYF. CDR3 in DNA: TGCGCCAGCAGCTTGGCCGACAGAAGCACAGATACGCAGTATTTT.

As concerns this clone: A junction end diverges from the germline sequence, so it may reflect a read error. This sequence joins TRBV7-7 and TRBJ2-2; 8 bases fit TRBD2. The CDR3 is made up of 15 amino acids. In germline, CDR1 is SSHAT, CDR2 FNYEAQ (reference sequence). The CDR3 nucleotides are TGTGCTAGCAGCCCTGCGGGGGGGAACACCGGGGAGCTGTTTTTT. Its translation is CASSPAGGNTGELFF.

The J gene is TRBJ1-1, the V gene TRBV29-1, with a weak D call TRBD1 (6 bases). This CDR3 spans 13 amino acids. The germline CDR1 and CDR2 sequences are SQVTM and ANQGSEA. V lost 7 bases and J 1 base, leaving 13 bases between the germline ends. The DNA of the CDR3 is TGCAGCGCGAGAGAACAGGGGAACACTGAAGCTTTCTTT. Amino acids: CSAREQGNTEAFF.

Notes on this clone: Other DNA sequences in this sample translate to the same CDR3. The chain is built from TRBV18 and TRBJ1-1; the D gene is possibly TRBD1 (5 bases). Germline loops: CDR1 KGHSH, CDR2 LQKENI. CDR3 length equals 14 residues. The V gene lost 3 bases and the J gene lost 1 base, with 9 bases spanning the gap. CDR3 DNA: TGTGCCAGCTCACCGTTGGGGACGAACACTGAAGCTTTCTTT. Translation gives CASSPLGTNTEAFF.

The chain combines TRBV19 with TRBJ1-5; possible D gene TRBD1, 6 bases. V shed 4 bases and J shed 9 bases, with 16 bases lying between them. There are 14 residues in the CDR3. Germline values: CDR1 LNHDA, CDR2 SQIVND (reference sequence). CDR3 region: CASSNRQAVGPQHF. As DNA, the CDR3 is TGTGCCAGTAGTAACCGACAGGCCGTTGGGCCCCAGCATTTT. Filled out from reference TRBV19 and TRBJ1-5, the complete variable domain reads DGGITQSPKYLFRKEGQNVTLSCEQNLNHDAMYWYRQDPGQGLRLIYYSQIVNDFQKGDIAEGYSVSREKKESFPLTVTSAQKNPTAFYLCASSNRQAVGPQHFGDGTRLSIL.

The chain joins TRBV15 to TRBJ1-5; no firm D call. V dropped 0 bases and J dropped 9 bases, with 15 bases sitting between them. Germline assignment: CDR1 LNHNV and CDR2 YYDKDF (reference sequence). This CDR3 comprises 15 residues. CDR3 DNA sequence: TGTGCCACCAGCAGAGATACCCTTGGTGGTAGGCCCCAGCATTTT. Amino acid sequence: CATSRDTLGGRPQHF.

This chain links TRBV10-3 with TRBJ2-7, with 7 bases lining up with TRBD2. The CDR3 is 13 amino acids. The V segment lost 4 bases and the J segment 5 bases; nucleotides outside the gene matches: 5. Germline values: CDR1 ENHRY, CDR2 SYGVKD. Here the CDR3 DNA reads TGTGCCATCAGTGGCAGCGGGGAACACGAGCAGTACTTC. It translates to CAISGSGEHEQYF.

The J gene is TRBJ2-1, the V gene TRBV28, with D hard to call. V was pared by 2 bases and J by 9 bases, with 11 bases between. The CDR3 totals 13 residues. Per germline, CDR1 MDHEN and CDR2 SYDVKM. The CDR3 spells CASSLAAASEQFF. The CDR3 DNA sequence: TGTGCCAGCAGTTTAGCGGCGGCGAGTGAGCAGTTCTTC.

The chain joins TRBV10-3 to TRBJ1-2; 9 nucleotides agree with TRBD1. Germline-derived CDR1 and CDR2 are ENHRY and SYGVKD. V gave up 5 bases and J gave up 4 bases; unmatched junction bases: 2. This CDR3 contains 13 residues. The CDR3 reads CAISPGQGYGYTF. CDR3 coding DNA: TGTGCCATCAGTCCGGGACAGGGCTATGGCTACACCTTC.

J is TRBJ2-6 and V is TRBV18; a possible D gene is TRBD2 (6 bases). The CDR3 spans 17 residues. Germline CDR1 and CDR2: KGHSH and LQKENI. V was cut by 6 bases and J by 0 bases, with 15 bases left in between. CDR3 sequence reads: CASSRDGPSSGANVLTF. The CDR3 DNA reads as TGTGCCAGCTCGCGGGACGGCCCGTCCTCTGGGGCCAACGTCCTGACTTTC.

For this clone: No DNA is shown, since the ends of the CDR3 on it are uncertain; the CDR3 is the one TCRdb lists. The V call is TRBV24-1, the J call TRBJ1-5. The CDR3 is made up of 10 amino acids, end residues included. Germline assignment: CDR1 KGHDR and CDR2 SFDVKD. The CDR3 here is CATSDLRQHF.

This chain connects TRBV5-1 to TRBJ2-2; unclear D gene. Trimming cost V 2 bases and J 1 base, with 6 bases left between them. CDR3 length: 14 residues. Per germline, CDR1 SGHRS and CDR2 YFSETQ. In DNA form, the CDR3 reads TGCGCCAGCAGCTTCCAAGAGAACACCGGGGAGCTGTTTTTT. This gives the protein CASSFQENTGELFF.